This T cell receptor beta chain was obtained from a study of OX40 agonist ivuxolimab in advanced cancers. Regarding the study in general: Ivuxolimab, which targeted the costimulatory receptor OX40 (CD134), was an agonistic, fully human IgG2 monoclonal antibody. Intravenous ivuxolimab was administered to patients every 2 weeks at six dose levels: 0.01, 0.1, 0.3, 1.5, 3 and 10 mg/kg. Of the roughly 52 dose-escalation patients, hepatocellular carcinoma was present in around 19, melanoma in approximately 15, renal cell carcinoma in 9 and head and neck cancer in 9. In the dose-escalation cohort, 82.7% of patients were male, and the mean age was approximately 60 years, with a range of roughly 20 to 85. Prior anti-PD-1, anti-PD-L1 or anti-CTLA-4 therapy was permitted, and about two fifths of dose-escalation patients had received checkpoint inhibitors. Three dose-escalation patients achieved partial responses, one with hepatocellular carcinoma and two with cutaneous melanoma. The point of sequencing TCRbeta in the periphery was to test whether ivuxolimab changed TCR sequence diversity and drove clonal T-cell expansion. The paper describes the monotherapy dose-escalation part (N of about 54 patients) of the phase I trial of ivuxolimab.

Overall study results and their limits: At doses of 0.1 to 3.0 mg/kg, clonal expansion of both CD4+ and CD8+ blood T cells was observed from baseline to week 6. After ivuxolimab, CD8+ T cells had more expanded clones than CD4+ T cells on average. Low levels of normalized T-cell clonal expansion were also seen in some patients who did not respond. In partial responders in the 0.1-3.0 mg/kg groups, normalized peripheral clonal expansion was found to be among the lowest, especially among CD8+ T cells. Which antigens the clonally expanded peripheral T cells were specific for was not determined.

Patients with autoimmune disease history or receiving systemic immunosuppression were excluded from the trial. In every dose cohort, peripheral blood was drawn for TCR sequencing at baseline, cycle 4 day 1, and cycle 7 day 1. The samples were taken from a phase I, first-in-human, multicenter, open-label dose-escalation trial of ivuxolimab. Adults with locally advanced or metastatic melanoma, renal cell, hepatocellular, or head and neck squamous cell carcinoma were enrolled in the trial. CD4+ and CD8+ T cells were sorted separately from peripheral blood before TCR sequencing. With regard to this clone: Its antigen has not been determined. No quality values exist for individual bases; no much larger clone is one base distant.

For sequencing of the TCRbeta CDR3 region, genomic DNA was extracted from the sorted cells. TCRbeta CDR3 regions were sequenced using the immunoSEQ Assay. TCRdb retrieved this table from immuneACCESS and kept in-frame rearrangements only. Not all clones are present; in checked studies, unresolved V genes account for under half, and no reason is known for the remainder. The sample profile shows 60,000 to 85,000 clones; roughly 80% of them were found once. The ten largest clonotypes hold about 1.5% of the sample. This receptor was obtained from an adult with an advanced solid tumor such as melanoma, head and neck, liver or kidney cancer. Source: CD4+ or CD8+ T cells sorted from blood, taken in a trial of the OX40 agonist ivuxolimab.

The CDR3 reads as follows: CASSRSPRYEQYF. The nucleotide sequence reads TGTGCCAGCAGCCGGTCACCCCGGTACGAGCAGTACTTC. The chain links TRBV6-5 with TRBJ2-7, with no D gene named confidently. For CDR1 and CDR2, the germline V gene lists MNHEY and SVGAGI. Taken from cysteine to phenylalanine, the CDR3 has 13 residues. Only CDR3 DNA remains: 39 bases, in frame from the first base. V is clipped by 6 bases and J by 4 bases, and the sequence between their germline boundaries is 13 bases long.